This TCR beta chain emerged from a study of blood T cells in healthy people across ages. Study summary: For every two T cells, template switching captured about one barcoded beta molecule.

The CDR3 is made up of 15 amino acids. Trimming pared 6 bases from V and 1 base from J, leaving 13 bases between. Germline assignment: CDR1 MDHEN and CDR2 SYDVKM. The use of a sample-barcoded 5' primer and a J-beta primer mix characterized a second PCR of roughly 6 to 11 cycles. MiXCR, applied by TCRdb to the 5' RACE reads, yields one record per CDR3 protein. The data show fewer than 2 million distinct CDR3 sequences, about 39% seen once. The authors isolated at least 6.5 million PBMCs per sample. Total RNA was isolated from each sample in quantities of at least 6 micrograms. A few counts support this clonotype.

The chain carries TRBV28 and TRBJ1-5; D unresolved. Sequencing was done on a sample of blood. The origin of this receptor is a human donor in good health. CDR3 nucleotide sequence: TGTGCCAGCAGCATAGGACTAGAAAGCAATCAGCCCCAGCATTTT. Its protein product is CASSIGLESNQPQHF.